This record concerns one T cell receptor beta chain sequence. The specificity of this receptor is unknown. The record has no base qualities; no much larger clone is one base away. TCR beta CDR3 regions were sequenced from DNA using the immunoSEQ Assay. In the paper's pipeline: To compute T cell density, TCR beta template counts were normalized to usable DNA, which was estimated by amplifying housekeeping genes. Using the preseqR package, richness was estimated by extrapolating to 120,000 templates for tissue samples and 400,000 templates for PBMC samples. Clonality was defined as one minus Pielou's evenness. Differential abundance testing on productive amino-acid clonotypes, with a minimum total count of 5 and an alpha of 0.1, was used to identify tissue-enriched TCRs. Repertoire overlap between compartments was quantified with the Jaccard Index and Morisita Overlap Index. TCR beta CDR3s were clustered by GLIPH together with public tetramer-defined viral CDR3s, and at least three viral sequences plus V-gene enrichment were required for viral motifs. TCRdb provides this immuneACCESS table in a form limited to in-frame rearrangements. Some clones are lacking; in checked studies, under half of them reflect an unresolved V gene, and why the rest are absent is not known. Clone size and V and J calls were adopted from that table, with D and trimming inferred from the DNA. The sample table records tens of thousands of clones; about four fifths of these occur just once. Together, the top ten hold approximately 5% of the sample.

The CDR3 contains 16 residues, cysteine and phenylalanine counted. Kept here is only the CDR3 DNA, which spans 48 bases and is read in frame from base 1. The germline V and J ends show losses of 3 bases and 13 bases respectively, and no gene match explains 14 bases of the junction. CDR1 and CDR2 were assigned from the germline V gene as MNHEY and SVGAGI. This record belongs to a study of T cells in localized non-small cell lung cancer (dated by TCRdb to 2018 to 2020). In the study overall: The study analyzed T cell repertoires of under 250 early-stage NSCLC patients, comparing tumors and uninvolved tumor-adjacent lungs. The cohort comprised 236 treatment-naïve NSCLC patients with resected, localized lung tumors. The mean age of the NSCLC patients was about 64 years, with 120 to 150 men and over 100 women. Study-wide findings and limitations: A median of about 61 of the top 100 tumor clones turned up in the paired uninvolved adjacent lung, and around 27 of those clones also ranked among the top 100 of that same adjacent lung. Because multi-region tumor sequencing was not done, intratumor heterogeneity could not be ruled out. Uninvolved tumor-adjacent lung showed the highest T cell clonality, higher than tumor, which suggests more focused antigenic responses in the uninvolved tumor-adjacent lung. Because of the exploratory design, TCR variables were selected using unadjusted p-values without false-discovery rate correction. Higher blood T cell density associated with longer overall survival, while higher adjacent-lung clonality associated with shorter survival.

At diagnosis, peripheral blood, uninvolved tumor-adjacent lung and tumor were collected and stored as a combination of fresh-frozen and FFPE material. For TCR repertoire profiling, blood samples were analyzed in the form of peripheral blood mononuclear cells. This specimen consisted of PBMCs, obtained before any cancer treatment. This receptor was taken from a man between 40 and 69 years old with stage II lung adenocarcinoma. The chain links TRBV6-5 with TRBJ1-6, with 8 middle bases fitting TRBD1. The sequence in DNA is TGTGCCAGCAGTTATAATTTTGGACAGGGAAAGGGGCCCCTCCACTTT. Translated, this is CASSYNFGQGKGPLHF.